Each of the 2 T cell receptor beta chains below was sequenced from the same sample in a study of blood T cell repertoires in COVID-19. TCRdb's table, derived via immunoSEQ multiplex PCR, lists solely in-frame clones and lacks some. Among 150,000 to 200,000 clones listed, around 87% were seen once. Sample: peripheral blood. These receptors were collected from a woman of 80 years or more in a cohort sampled during active or convalescent COVID-19.

The chain couples TRBV5-6 to TRBJ1-2; possibly TRBD1 for D (5 bases). The CDR3 runs to 16 residues. Germline V CDR1 and CDR2: SGHDT, YYEEEE. The ends were cut back, 4 bases at V and 8 bases at J, with 24 bases in the middle. In nucleotides, the CDR3 is TGTGCCAGCAGCCCGGACGCGGGACGGGGATCGTGGGGCTACACCTTC. Translation gives CASSPDAGRGSWGYTF. Together with reference TRBV5-6 and TRBJ1-2, the CDR3 gives the full variable domain: DAGVTQSPTHLIKTRGQQVTLRCSPKSGHDTVSWYQQALGQGPQFIFQYYEEEERQRGNFPDRFSGHQFPNYSSELNVNALLLGDSALYLCASSPDAGRGSWGYTFGSGTRLTVV.

The chain links TRBV7-2 to TRBJ2-3; the D is unclear. The CDR3 totals 12 residues. Germline V gene lookup returns CDR1 SGHTA and CDR2 FQGNSA. With 4 bases removed from V and 2 bases from J, the gap between germline ends came to 4 bases. CDR3 sequence reads: CASSSYTDTQYF. DNA of the CDR3: TGTGCCAGCAGCTCTTACACAGATACGCAGTATTTT.